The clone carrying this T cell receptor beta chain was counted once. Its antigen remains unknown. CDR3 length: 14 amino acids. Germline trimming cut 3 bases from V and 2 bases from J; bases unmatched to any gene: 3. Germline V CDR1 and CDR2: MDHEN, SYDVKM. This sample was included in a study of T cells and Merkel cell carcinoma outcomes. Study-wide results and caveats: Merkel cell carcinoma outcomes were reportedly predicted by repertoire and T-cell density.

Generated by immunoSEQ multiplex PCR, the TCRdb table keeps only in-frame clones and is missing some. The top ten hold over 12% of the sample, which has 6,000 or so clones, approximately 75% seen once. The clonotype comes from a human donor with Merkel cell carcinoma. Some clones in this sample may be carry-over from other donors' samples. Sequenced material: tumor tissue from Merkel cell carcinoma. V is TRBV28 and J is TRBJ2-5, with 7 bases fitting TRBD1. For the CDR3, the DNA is TGTGCCAGCAGTTTGACAGGGTGGCAAGAGACCCAGTACTTC. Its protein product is CASSLTGWQETQYF.